This T cell receptor beta chain was captured in a study of Graves' ophthalmopathy and Graves' hyperthyroidism (dated by TCRdb to about 2018). About the investigation overall: Stable hyperthyroidism was defined as no progression to ophthalmopathy within 18 months of follow-up. The study used TCR beta repertoire signatures to distinguish Graves' ophthalmopathy from Graves' hyperthyroidism and to predict progression to ophthalmopathy. In total, 135 blood samples were TCR-sequenced: around 42 ophthalmopathy, 80 or so hyperthyroidism and 17 hyperthyroidism-to-ophthalmopathy patients. To explore V-J signatures that separate ophthalmopathy from hyperthyroidism, a discovery set of 95 to 100 patients was enrolled, consisting of about 45 with ophthalmopathy and approximately 60 with stable hyperthyroidism. An independent validation cohort comprised 18 hyperthyroidism patients and some 16 patients who later progressed from hyperthyroidism to ophthalmopathy. In over 5 hyperthyroidism patients, the T-cell repertoires found in thyroid tissue were compared with those found in blood. Following sampling, methimazole starting at 30 mg daily was administered to hyperthyroidism patients, and high-dose intravenous methylprednisolone was administered to ophthalmopathy patients. Overall study outcomes, separate from this receptor: In validation, the model predicted ophthalmopathy progression with nearly 71% sensitivity and less than 80% specificity; more than ten predicted patients were CT-confirmed with GO in a median of 6.5 months. Sample size was not predetermined statistically, and investigators were not blinded to group allocation. In cross-validation, the 13-signature model distinguished ophthalmopathy from stable hyperthyroidism with approximately 88% sensitivity and 81.08% specificity, and in the test set the corresponding values were around 78% and 73%. Most expanded thyroid clonotypes with frequency above 0.001 were also detected in blood, suggesting blood repertoires may reflect the thyroid immune response.

This clonotype was seen ten or more times. It has no known antigen specificity. No base qualities exist here, and no much larger clone lies one base off it. The hyperthyroidism patients were 18 to 65 years old and newly diagnosed, with a disease duration of less than 2 months. Anyone with other autoimmune diseases, uncontrolled infections, pregnancy or lactation was excluded from the study. Diagnosis was based on clinical symptoms, serum thyroxine, TRAb, thyroid ultrasound and orbital computed tomography. Total RNA was extracted using Trizol reagent, and RNA quality was checked on an Agilent 2100 Bioanalyzer. Relative to germline, V is 4 bases shorter and J is 1 base shorter, with 11 bases between their ends. Including the terminal cysteine and phenylalanine, the CDR3 comprises 15 residues. Only CDR3 DNA remains: 45 bases, in frame from the first base. TCR beta CDR3 regions were amplified from RNA transcripts for repertoire sequencing. The first round was an RT-PCR using HTBI primers with the Qiagen OneStep RT-PCR kit, and this first round was followed by a second-round multiplex PCR, then size selection and purification. Libraries were sequenced paired-end with 100 bp reads on an Illumina HiSeq2000. Concerning the study's data processing: SOAPnuke was used for read processing, and reads with adapters, uncalled bases, a mean Phred below 15, or no exact constant-primer or identifier match were discarded. High-quality paired reads were merged with COPE v1.2.5. Unique nucleotide sequences were defined as clonotypes and aligned to IMGT TRB V, D and J references using MiTCR v1.1. The analysis was limited to V-J combinations with a frequency above 0.0001, which together covered around 99% of the repertoires. For each V-J combination, a TCR clonal expansion and chaos score was defined as the ratio of F50 clonal expansion to chaos observed in the TCRdist matrix. Welch's t-statistics and random forest were used to reduce features to 13 V-J combinations, which were fed into a naive Bayes classifier. The Morisita-Horn index was used to measure how similar the thyroid and blood repertoires were. The public reads were quality trimmed at Q25 with fastp and then assembled into clones with MiXCR by TCRdb, keeping productive beta chains. Under each unique CDR3 protein, matching rows form one entry showing the most common genes and DNA. None of the V and J calls come from the authors' own analysis; TCRdb made them. The sample table shows over a million distinct CDR3 sequences, and roughly two fifths are seen once. The top ten clones comprise 11% of the sample.

The V and J genes are TRBV12-3 or TRBV12-4 and TRBJ1-5; the D gene cannot be resolved reliably. The origin of this receptor is an adult man with Graves' hyperthyroidism. What was sequenced was peripheral blood or thyroid tissue (not recorded which). Here is the DNA: TGTGCCAGCAGTTCCCTGAGCAGGAGCAATCAGCCCCAGCATTTT. Its protein reads: CASSSLSRSNQPQHF.